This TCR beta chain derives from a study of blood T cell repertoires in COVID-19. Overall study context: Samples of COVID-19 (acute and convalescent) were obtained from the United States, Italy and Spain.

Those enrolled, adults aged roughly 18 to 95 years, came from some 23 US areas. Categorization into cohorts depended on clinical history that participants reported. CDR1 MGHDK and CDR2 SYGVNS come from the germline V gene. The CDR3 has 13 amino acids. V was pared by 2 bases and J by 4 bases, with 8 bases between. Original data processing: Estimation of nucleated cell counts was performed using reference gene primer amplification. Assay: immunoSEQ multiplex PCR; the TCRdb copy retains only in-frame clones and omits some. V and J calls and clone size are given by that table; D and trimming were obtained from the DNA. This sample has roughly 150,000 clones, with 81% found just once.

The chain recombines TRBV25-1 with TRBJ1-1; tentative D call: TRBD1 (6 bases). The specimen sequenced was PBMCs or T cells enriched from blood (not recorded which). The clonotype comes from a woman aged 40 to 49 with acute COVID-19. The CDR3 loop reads CASSERGITEAFF. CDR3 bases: TGTGCCAGCAGTGAAAGGGGGATCACTGAAGCTTTCTTT.